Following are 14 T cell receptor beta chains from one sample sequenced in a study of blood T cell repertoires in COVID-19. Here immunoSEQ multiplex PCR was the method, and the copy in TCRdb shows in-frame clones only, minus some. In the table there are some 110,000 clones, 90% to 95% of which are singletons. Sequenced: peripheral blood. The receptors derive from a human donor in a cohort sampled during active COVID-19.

The DNA of the CDR3 is TGTGCCAGCAGTGGCCGACTAGCGGGTCGCACCGGGGAGCTGTTTTTT. This encodes CASSGRLAGRTGELFF. V usage is TRBV6-1 and J usage is TRBJ2-2; 10 nucleotides align to TRBD2. V shed 4 bases and J 4 bases; nucleotides not matched to a gene: 6. The V gene's germline CDR1 is MNHNS and CDR2 SASEGT. This CDR3 has 16 residues.

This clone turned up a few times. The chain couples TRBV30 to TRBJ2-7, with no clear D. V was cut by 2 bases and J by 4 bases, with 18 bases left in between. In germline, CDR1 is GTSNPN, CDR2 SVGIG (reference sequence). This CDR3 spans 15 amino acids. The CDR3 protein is CAWSPQVGGPYEQYF. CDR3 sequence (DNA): TGTGCCTGGAGTCCTCAGGTTGGTGGGCCTTACGAGCAGTACTTC.

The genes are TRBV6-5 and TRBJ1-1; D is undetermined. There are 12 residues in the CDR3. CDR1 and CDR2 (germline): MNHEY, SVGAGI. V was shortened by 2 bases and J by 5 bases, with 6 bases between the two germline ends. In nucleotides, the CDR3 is TGTGCCAGCAGTTACGATGCGACTGAAGCTTTCTTT. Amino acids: CASSYDATEAFF.

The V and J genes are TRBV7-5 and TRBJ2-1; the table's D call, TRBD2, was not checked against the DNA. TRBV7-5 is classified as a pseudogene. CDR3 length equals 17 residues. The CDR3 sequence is CVRSLVDRVVSYNEQFF. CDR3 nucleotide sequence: TGTGTCAGAAGCTTAGTGGATCGGGTTGTTTCCTACAATGAGCAGTTCTTC.

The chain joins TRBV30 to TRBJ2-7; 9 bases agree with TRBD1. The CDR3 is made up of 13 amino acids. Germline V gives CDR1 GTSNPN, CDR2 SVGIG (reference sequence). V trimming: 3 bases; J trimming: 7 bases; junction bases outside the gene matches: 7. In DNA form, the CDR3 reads TGTGCCTGGAGGGACAGGGGCATAGTTGAGCAGTACTTC. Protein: CAWRDRGIVEQYF.

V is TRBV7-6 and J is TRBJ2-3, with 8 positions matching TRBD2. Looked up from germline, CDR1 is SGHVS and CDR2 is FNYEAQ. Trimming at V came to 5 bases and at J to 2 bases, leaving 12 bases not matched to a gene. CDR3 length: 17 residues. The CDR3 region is CASSPGVISGATDTQYF. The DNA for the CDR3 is TGTGCCAGCAGCCCCGGGGTCATTAGCGGGGCCACAGATACGCAGTATTTT. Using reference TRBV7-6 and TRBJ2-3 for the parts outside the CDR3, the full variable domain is GAGVSQSPRYKVTKRGQDVALRCDPISGHVSLYWYRQALGQGPEFLTYFNYEAQQDKSGLPNDRFSAERPEGSISTLTIQRTEQRDSAMYRCASSPGVISGATDTQYFGPGTRLTVL.

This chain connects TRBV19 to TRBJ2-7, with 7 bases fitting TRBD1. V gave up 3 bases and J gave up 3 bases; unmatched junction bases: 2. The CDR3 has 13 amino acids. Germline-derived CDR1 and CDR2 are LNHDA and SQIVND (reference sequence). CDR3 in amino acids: CASSIRQGYEQYF. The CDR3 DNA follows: TGTGCCAGTAGTATCCGACAGGGCTACGAGCAGTACTTC.

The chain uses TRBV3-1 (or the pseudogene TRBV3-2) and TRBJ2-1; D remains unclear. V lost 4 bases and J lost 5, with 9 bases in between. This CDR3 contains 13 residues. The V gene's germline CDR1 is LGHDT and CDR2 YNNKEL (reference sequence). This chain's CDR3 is CASSPHLNNEQFF. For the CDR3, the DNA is TGTGCCAGCAGCCCCCACTTAAACAATGAGCAGTTCTTC.

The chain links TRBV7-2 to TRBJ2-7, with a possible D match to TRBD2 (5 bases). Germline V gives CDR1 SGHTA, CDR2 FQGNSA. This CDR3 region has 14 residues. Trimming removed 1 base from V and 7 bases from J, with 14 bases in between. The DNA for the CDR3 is TGTGCCAGCAGCTTAGGACTACCCGCAGAGGAGCAGTACTTC. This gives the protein CASSLGLPAEEQYF. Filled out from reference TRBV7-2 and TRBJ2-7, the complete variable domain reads GAGVSQSPSNKVTEKGKDVELRCDPISGHTALYWYRQSLGQGLEFLIYFQGNSAPDKSGLPSDRFSAERTGGSVSTLTIQRTQQEDSAVYLCASSLGLPAEEQYFGPGTRLTVT.

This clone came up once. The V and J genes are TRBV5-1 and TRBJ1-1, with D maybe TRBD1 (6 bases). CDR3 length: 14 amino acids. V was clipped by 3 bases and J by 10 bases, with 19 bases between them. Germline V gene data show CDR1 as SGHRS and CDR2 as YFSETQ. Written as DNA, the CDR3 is TGCGCCAGCAGCTCGGGTTGGACAGCCGGTGGAGCTTTCTTT. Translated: CASSSGWTAGGAFF.

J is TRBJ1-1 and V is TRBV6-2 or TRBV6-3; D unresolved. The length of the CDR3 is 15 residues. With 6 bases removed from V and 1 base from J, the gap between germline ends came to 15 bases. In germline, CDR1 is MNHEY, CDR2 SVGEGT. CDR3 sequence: CASSSPGRENTEAFF. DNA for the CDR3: TGTGCCAGCAGCTCACCTGGACGGGAGAACACTGAAGCTTTCTTT.

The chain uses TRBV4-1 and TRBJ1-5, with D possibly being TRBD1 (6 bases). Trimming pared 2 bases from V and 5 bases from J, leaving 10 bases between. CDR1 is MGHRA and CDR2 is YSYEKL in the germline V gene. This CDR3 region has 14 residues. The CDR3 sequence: CASSQLWTDQPQHF. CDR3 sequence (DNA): TGCGCCAGCAGCCAACTATGGACAGATCAGCCCCAGCATTTT.

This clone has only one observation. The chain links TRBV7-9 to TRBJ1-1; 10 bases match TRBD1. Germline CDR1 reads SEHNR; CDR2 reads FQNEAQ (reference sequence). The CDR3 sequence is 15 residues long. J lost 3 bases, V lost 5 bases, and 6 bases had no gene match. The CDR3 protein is CASSIGTGVDTEAFF. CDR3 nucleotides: TGTGCCAGCAGCATAGGGACAGGGGTTGACACTGAAGCTTTCTTT.

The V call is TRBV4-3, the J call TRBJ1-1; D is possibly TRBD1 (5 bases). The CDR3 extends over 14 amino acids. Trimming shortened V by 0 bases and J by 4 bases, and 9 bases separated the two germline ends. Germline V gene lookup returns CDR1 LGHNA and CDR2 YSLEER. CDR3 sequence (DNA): TGCGCCAGCAGCCAAGATGGGGGAGGCACTGAAGCTTTCTTT. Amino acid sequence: CASSQDGGGTEAFF.